Detailed here is one T cell receptor beta chain. Its antigen is unknown. Genomic DNA from each subset was divided evenly over several immunoSEQ plates. TCRdb's table, derived via immunoSEQ multiplex PCR, lists solely in-frame clones and lacks some. This sample carries roughly 1,800,000 clones, about 95% of them seen once, and the ten largest clones take under 1.5%. The data were obtained in a study of shared clonotypes between healthy human individuals. CD45RO-negative, CCR7-positively selected cells formed the naive CD8 fraction, excluding terminally differentiated effector memory CD45RA+ cells. Broader study findings: Sequencing depth was a factor that was expected to affect clonotype sharing among donors. Relative to memory subsets, naive subsets generally showed larger estimated richness. The sole specimen, blood, was sampled, and tissue repertoires likely differ.

CDR1 and CDR2 (germline): MNHEY, SVGAGI. CDR3 length: 15 residues. V dropped 5 bases and J dropped 6 bases, with 17 bases sitting between them. The receptor was isolated from a man aged 18 to 29 in good health. The chain combines TRBV6-5 with TRBJ1-5; D uncertain. Specimen: naive CD8+ T cells sorted from blood. The CDR3 spells CASSPAPGSRQPQHF. DNA for the CDR3: TGTGCCAGCAGTCCCGCTCCGGGCTCGCGTCAGCCCCAGCATTTT.